This TCR beta chain is drawn from a study of OX40 agonist ivuxolimab in advanced cancers. In the study overall: In this cohort, patients received ivuxolimab, an agonistic anti-OX40 (CD134) antibody. Dose-escalation patients suffered from hepatocellular carcinoma, melanoma, renal cell or head and neck cancer.

Clones were read by immunoSEQ multiplex PCR, and TCRdb kept only the in-frame ones, dropping some. The sample includes fewer than 90,000 clones, around 90% of them seen just once. Autoimmune disease history or systemic immunosuppression was exclusionary. CDR3 length: 14 residues. Germline V gene data show CDR1 as MNHEY and CDR2 as SVGAGI. V lost 6 bases, J lost 4 bases, and 6 bases stayed unmatched. This TCR came from an adult with an advanced solid tumor such as melanoma, head and neck, liver or kidney cancer. The specimen was CD4+ or CD8+ T cells sorted from blood, collected in a trial of the OX40 agonist ivuxolimab. The chain couples TRBV6-5 to TRBJ2-3; TRBD1 matches 8 bases. DNA of the CDR3: TGTGCCAGCAGGGGAGAGACAGGGGCAGATACGCAGTATTTT. It yields the protein CASRGETGADTQYF.